Described below is a single T cell receptor (beta chain) sequence and its context. This clone's antigen is unknown. Per-base qualities were not stored, and no clone one base away is much larger. TCRbeta CDR3 regions were amplified from genomic DNA by means of the immunoSEQ Assay, a bias-controlled multiplex PCR. The original pipeline was this. Nucleated cell counts per sample were estimated from amplification of reference gene primers within the assay. Sequence reads were collapsed and filtered to measure the absolute abundance of every unique TCRbeta CDR3 rearrangement. For each sample, productive Simpson clonality was calculated as the square root of Simpson's diversity index over productive rearrangements. TCRdb provides this immuneACCESS table in a form limited to in-frame rearrangements. Some clones are lacking; in checked studies, under half of them reflect an unresolved V gene, and why the rest are absent is not known. V, J and clone size reflect that table, while D and trimming were determined from the DNA. The sample includes some 270,000 clones, with 70% to 90% observed a single time. The ten largest clonotypes hold about 10% of the sample.

Collaborating institutions collected whole blood in K2EDTA tubes following their own protocols. Collaborator samples were shipped for TCRbeta analysis as frozen whole blood, isolated PBMCs, or DNA extracted from either sample type. This record belongs to a study of blood T cell repertoires in COVID-19 (dated by TCRdb to 2018 to 2021). About the investigation overall: The collaborator samples originated in the United States, Italy and Spain and spanned the acute and convalescent phases of COVID-19. The samples were drawn from two sources: the first 160 participants of the ongoing ImmuneRACE study, and over 1,000 subjects contributed by 6 global collaborators. Deeply sampled blood TCRbeta repertoires from subjects exposed to, actively infected with, or recovered from COVID-19 were included in the dataset. Where HLA class I and class II types were available, the types were taken from metadata supplied by the sample provider, not from assay-based typing. A freely available public database, intended as a resource for researchers studying the immune response to SARS-CoV-2, is where the repertoires were released. A de-identified subject ID, COVID-19 status, age in years and sex were almost always included in the sample metadata. The prospective study material was composed of cDNA or gDNA derived from T cells, B-cell-depleted T cells, or PBMCs. What the research found in general, with its limitations: Clinical and demographic metadata were provided uncurated, with the amount varying by source and participant.

CDR1 and CDR2, per the germline V gene (reference sequence), are LNHDA and SQIVND. V is shortened by 1 base, J by 2 bases, and the region joining them spans 12 bases. The CDR3, cysteine through phenylalanine, is 16 amino acids long. Only the CDR3 part of the read is kept: 48 bases, read in frame from the first base. This TCR derives from a woman between 65 and 79 years old with acute or convalescent COVID-19. Sequencing was done on a sample of peripheral blood. The rearranged segments are TRBV19 and TRBJ1-5, and TRBD1 may be the D gene, going by 5 matching bases. The CDR3 reads CASSIGQQGRNQPQHF. The sequence in DNA is TGTGCCAGTAGTATAGGTCAGCAGGGCCGCAATCAGCCCCAGCATTTT. Reference TRBV19 and TRBJ1-5 genes cover what lies past the CDR3, so the full variable domain is DGGITQSPKYLFRKEGQNVTLSCEQNLNHDAMYWYRQDPGQGLRLIYYSQIVNDFQKGDIAEGYSVSREKKESFPLTVTSAQKNPTAFYLCASSIGQQGRNQPQHFGDGTRLSIL.